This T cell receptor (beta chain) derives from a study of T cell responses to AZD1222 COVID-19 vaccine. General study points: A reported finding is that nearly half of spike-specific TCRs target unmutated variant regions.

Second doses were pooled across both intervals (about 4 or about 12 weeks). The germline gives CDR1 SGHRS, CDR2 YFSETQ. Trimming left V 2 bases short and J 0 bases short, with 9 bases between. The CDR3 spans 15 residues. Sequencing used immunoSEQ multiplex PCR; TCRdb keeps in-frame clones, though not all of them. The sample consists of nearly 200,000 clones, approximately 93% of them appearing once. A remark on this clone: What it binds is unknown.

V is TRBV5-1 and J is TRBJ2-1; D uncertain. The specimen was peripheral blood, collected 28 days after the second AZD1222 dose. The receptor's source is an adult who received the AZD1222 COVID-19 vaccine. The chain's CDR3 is CASSFTVSSYNEQFF. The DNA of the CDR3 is TGCGCCAGCAGCTTTACTGTCAGCTCCTACAATGAGCAGTTCTTC.